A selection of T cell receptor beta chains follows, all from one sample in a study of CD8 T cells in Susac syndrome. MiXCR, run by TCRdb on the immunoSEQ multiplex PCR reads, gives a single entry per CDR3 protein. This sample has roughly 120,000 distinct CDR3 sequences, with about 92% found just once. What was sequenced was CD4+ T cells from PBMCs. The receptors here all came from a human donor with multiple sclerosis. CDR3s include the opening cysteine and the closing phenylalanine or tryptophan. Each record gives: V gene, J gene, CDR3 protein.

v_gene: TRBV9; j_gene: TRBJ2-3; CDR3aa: CASSVEGNGVPRPTDTQYF
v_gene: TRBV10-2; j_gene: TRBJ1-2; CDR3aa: CASSETIGQSGYTF
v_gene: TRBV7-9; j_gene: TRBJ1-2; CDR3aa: CASSLQANYGYTF
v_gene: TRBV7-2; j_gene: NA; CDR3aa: CASSPGLTIYF
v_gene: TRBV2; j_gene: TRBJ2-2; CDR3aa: CASSEWQFSETGELFF
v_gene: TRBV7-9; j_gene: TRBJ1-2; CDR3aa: CASSSAGQGYGYTF
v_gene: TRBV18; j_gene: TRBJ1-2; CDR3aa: CASSPRGQVEVNGYTF
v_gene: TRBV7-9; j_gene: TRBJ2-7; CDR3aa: CASSLAGQQYF
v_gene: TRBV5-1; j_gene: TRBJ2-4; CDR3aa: CASSLDIAVRKNIQYF
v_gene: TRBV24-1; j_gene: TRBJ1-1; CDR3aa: CATRDQRTEEAFF
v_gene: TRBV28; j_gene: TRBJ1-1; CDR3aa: CASRKTVNTEAFF
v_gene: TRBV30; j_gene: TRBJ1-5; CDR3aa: CAWSRGPREQPQHF
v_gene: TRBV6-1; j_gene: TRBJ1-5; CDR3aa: CASSDPQETQHF
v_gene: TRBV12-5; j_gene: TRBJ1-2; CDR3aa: CASGLVTGTQLGRYGYTF
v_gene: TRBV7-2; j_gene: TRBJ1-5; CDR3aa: CASSLRQGREPQHF
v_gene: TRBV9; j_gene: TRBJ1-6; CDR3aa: CASSVGGSSYNSPLHF
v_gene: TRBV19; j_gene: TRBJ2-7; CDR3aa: CASSMTGFEQYF
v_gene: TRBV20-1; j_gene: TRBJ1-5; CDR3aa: CSALRAGGWNQPQHF
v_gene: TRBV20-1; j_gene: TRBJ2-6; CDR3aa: CSAGSATEAGANVLTF
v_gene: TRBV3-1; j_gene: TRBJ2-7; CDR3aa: CASSRGGGGEYEQYF
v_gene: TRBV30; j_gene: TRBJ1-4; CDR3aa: CAWSGQGKVREKLFF
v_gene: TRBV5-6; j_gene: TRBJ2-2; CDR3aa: CASSWDFTGELFF
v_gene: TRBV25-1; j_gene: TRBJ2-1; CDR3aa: CASSESDRGYNEQFF
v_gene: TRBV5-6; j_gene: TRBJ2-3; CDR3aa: CASSLRGPGTDTQYF
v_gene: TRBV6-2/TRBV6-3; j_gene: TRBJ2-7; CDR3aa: CASSHGTSAYEQYF
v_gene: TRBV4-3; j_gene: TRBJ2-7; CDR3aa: CASSPGGGTSTYEQYF
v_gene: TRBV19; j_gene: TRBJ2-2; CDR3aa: CASSISRGSWDGELFF
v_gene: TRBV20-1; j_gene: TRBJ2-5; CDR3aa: CSARTGGSETQYF
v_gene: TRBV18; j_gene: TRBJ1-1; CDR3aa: CASSPRPDPGNTEAFF
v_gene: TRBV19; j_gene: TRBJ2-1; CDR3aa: CASSIVGGLRNNEQFF
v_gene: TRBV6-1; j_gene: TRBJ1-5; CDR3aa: CASSRTADQPQHF
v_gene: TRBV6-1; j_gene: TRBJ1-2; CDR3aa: CASSRNPRDTNYGYTF
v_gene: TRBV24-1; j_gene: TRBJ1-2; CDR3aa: CATSDGASYYGYTF
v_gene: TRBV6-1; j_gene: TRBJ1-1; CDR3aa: CASSDPGRVNTEAFF
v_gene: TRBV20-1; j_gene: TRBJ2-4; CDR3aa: CSATPTRGDIQYF